Listed here is a single T cell receptor beta chain. This specimen comes from a study of shared clonotypes between healthy human individuals. Investigators spread the genomic DNA of each subset evenly over several immunoSEQ plates. The method was immunoSEQ multiplex PCR; TCRdb's version includes in-frame clones alone and lacks a portion of them. The sample includes around 610,000 clones, approximately 96% of them seen just once. CD8 cells classed as naive were CD45RO-negative and positively selected for CCR7, excluding terminally differentiated effector memory CD45RA+ cells. V was trimmed by 7 bases and J by 0 bases, leaving 13 bases between them. The CDR3 loop spans 15 amino acids. Looked up from germline, CDR1 is SNHLY and CDR2 is FYNNEI.

Sequencing was performed on naive CD8+ T cells sorted from blood. The TCR was taken from a woman in her 30s in good health. This rearrangement joins TRBV2 to TRBJ2-1; D may be TRBD1 (6 bases). The CDR3 loop is CASTWTESSYNEQFF. The CDR3 bases are TGTGCCAGCACCTGGACAGAAAGCTCCTACAATGAGCAGTTCTTC.